Each of the 8 T cell receptor beta chains below was sequenced from the same sample in a study of spatial heterogeneity in lung cancer. TCRdb analysed the 5' RACE reads with MiXCR anew, one entry per CDR3 protein. The repertoire holds 20,000 or so distinct CDR3 sequences, with approximately 3% as singletons. As to time point: sample taken at primary tumor resection. Specimen: PBMCs, collected at surgery. These receptor sequences come from a female donor with early-stage non-small cell lung cancer.

A few counts support this clonotype. V is TRBV12-3 or TRBV12-4 and J is TRBJ2-6, with D possibly matching TRBD2 (6 bases). This CDR3 spans 17 amino acids. The V end was cut by 6 bases, the J end by 0 bases, with 15 bases between. In DNA form, the CDR3 reads TGTGCCAGCAGAACCGCCCCCGGGGGCTCTGGGGCCAACGTCCTGACTTTC. The encoded protein is CASRTAPGGSGANVLTF.

This clonotype was detected only a few times. The V gene is TRBV9, the J gene TRBJ2-6; D is unresolved. Trimming took 1 base from V and 1 from J, leaving 6 bases between them. CDR1 SGDLS and CDR2 YYNGEE come from the germline V gene. CDR3 length: 15 residues. The CDR3, as DNA: TGTGCCAGCAGCGTATTAGGTTCTGGGGCCAACGTCCTGACTTTC. As protein: CASSVLGSGANVLTF.

This clonotype was seen repeatedly, ten times or more. The chain employs TRBV20-1 and TRBJ2-7; 8 nucleotides match TRBD2. V was pared by 4 bases and J by 0 bases, with 5 bases of the junction left unmatched. This CDR3 has 14 amino acids. CDR1 is DFQATT and CDR2 is SNEGSKA in the germline V gene (reference sequence). The CDR3 spells CSANLAGPSYEQYF. The CDR3, as DNA: TGCAGTGCTAATCTAGCGGGTCCCTCCTACGAGCAGTACTTC.

Ten or more counts support this clonotype. The J gene is TRBJ1-1, the V gene TRBV28; no clear D. The CDR3 has 12 amino acids. CDR1 is MDHEN and CDR2 is SYDVKM in the germline V gene. V lost 2 bases and J 0 bases, leaving 1 base between the germline ends. CDR3 sequence reads: CASSLMNTEAFF. The CDR3, as DNA: TGTGCCAGCAGTTTAATGAACACTGAAGCTTTCTTT. The full variable domain, rest sourced from reference TRBV28 and TRBJ1-1, is DVKVTQSSRYLVKRTGEKVFLECVQDMDHENMFWYRQDPGLGLRLIYFSYDVKMKEKGDIPEGYSVSREKKERFSLILESASTNQTSMYLCASSLMNTEAFFGQGTRLTVV.

Concerning this clonotype itself: A much more abundant neighbour one base away suggests this may be a read error. The chain carries TRBV20-1 and TRBJ2-1, with TRBD2 identical over 9 bases. The CDR3 contains 15 residues. Germline V gene lookup returns CDR1 DFQATT and CDR2 SNEGSKA (reference sequence). With V trimmed by 2 bases and J by 7 bases, 9 bases remained unmatched. CDR3 amino acids: CSARLAGRDTNEQFF. The CDR3 bases are TGCAGTGCTAGACTAGCGGGAAGGGATACAAATGAGCAGTTCTTC.

This clonotype was detected ten times or more. V and J are TRBV20-1 and TRBJ2-5; TRBD2 matches at 11 bases. The CDR3 length is 15 residues. Germline values: CDR1 DFQATT, CDR2 SNEGSKA (reference sequence). V gave up 0 bases and J gave up 4 bases; unmatched junction bases: 4. DNA of the CDR3: TGCAGTGCTAGAGATTTAGCGGGAGGGACAGAGACCCAGTACTTC. It yields the protein CSARDLAGGTETQYF.

By share, this clonotype ranks as medium-sized. The chain combines TRBV9 with TRBJ2-7; 8 bases agree with TRBD2. This CDR3 is built from 14 residues. The trim removed 3 bases at V and 6 bases at J, leaving 8 bases unmatched. Germline CDR1 reads SGDLS; CDR2 reads YYNGEE. The CDR3 region has the DNA TGTGCCAGCAGCGCCATGGACGCGGGAGGCGAGCAGTACTTC. Its protein is CASSAMDAGGEQYF.

DNA for the CDR3: TGTGCCAGCAGCCAAGATCGAACCGGGAGGATCTACAATGAGCAGTTCTTC. The encoded protein is CASSQDRTGRIYNEQFF. The V and J genes are TRBV3-1 and TRBJ2-1; the match to TRBD2 covers 7 bases. From germline, CDR1 is LGHDT and CDR2 YNNKEL (reference sequence). The CDR3 is made up of 17 amino acids. J gave up 3 bases and V 0 bases, and 8 bases lay outside the gene matches.